The entry that follows covers one T cell receptor (beta chain) sequence. The antigen is not known. This entry is derived from a study of T cell clusters in autoimmune cytopenias. The wider study: TRB sequencing had a median 51,575 reads and 2,000 to 2,500 distinct clonotypes per sample.

Each sample's input was 250 ng genomic DNA, approximately 37,500 genome equivalents. General observations from the study: The T cell clusters came from computational analysis alone and lack functional validation. TRB repertoire shifts in secondary cytopenia and chronic lymphocytic leukemia mostly reflected lymphoma, not autoimmunity. No cluster-lack signature appeared between secondary cytopenia and chronic lymphocytic leukemia patients, apparently due to lymphoma masking.

From germline, CDR1 is LNHNV and CDR2 YYDKDF (reference sequence). The CDR3 is 15 amino acids. TRB rearrangements were amplified by touch-down multiplex PCR with mixed TRB-A/B primers. From the multiplex PCR reads, TCRdb lists one entry per CDR3 protein and no DNA. The sample includes 5,500 to 6,500 distinct CDR3 sequences. This clonotype was obtained from a human donor with an autoimmune cytopenia or autoimmune hepatitis (not recorded which). This chain connects TRBV15 to TRBJ2-1; without DNA, the TCRdb call of TRBD1 cannot be checked. Material for sequencing was peripheral blood. The CDR3 here is CATSRVQGTYNEQFF.